One TCR beta chain is described in this entry. Its specificity is unknown. This record comes from a study of regulatory T cells in long-lasting Graves disease. Construction of the TCR beta libraries employed iRepertoire HTBI primers in conjunction with Arm-PCR of CDR3 regions. TCRdb redid the calling of the multiplex PCR reads with MiXCR, one entry per CDR3 protein. Altogether 390,000 or so distinct CDR3 sequences are present, around 11% being singletons, with the ten largest covering about 19%. Points from the study as a whole: Under persistent disease, TRBV28, TRBJ1-2 and TRBJ2-5 were used preferentially.

The CDR3 has 13 amino acids. The V gene lost 1 base and the J gene lost 6 bases, with 10 bases spanning the gap. CDR1 is SGHNT and CDR2 is YYREEE in the germline V gene (reference sequence). As to time point: newly diagnosed GD, antithyroid drugs for less than 3 months. TCR sequences were obtained from RNA taken from PBMCs. In addition, the sample was reused for a study of T cells in Graves' hyperthyroidism and ophthalmopathy. That paper adds: Graves' hyperthyroidism showing no ophthalmopathy progression within 18 months was considered stable. The study used the HTBI primer set for a first-round RT-PCR of the TCR CDR3.

The specimen comprised peripheral blood mononuclear cells (PBMCs), sampled at new diagnosis, from a patient treated with antithyroid drugs. This rearrangement joins TRBV5-4 to TRBJ1-1; TRBD1 might be the D (5 bases). The clonotype comes from a woman aged 18-29 years with Graves disease. CDR3 amino acids: CASSLLQGAEAFF. In nucleotides, the CDR3 is TGTGCCAGCAGCTTGCTTCAGGGCGCTGAAGCTTTCTTT. Looking up the rest from reference TRBV5-4 and TRBJ1-1 gives the full variable domain: ETGVTQSPTHLIKTRGQQVTLRCSSQSGHNTVSWYQQALGQGPQFIFQYYREEENGRGNFPPRFSGLQFPNYSSELNVNALELDDSALYLCASSLLQGAEAFFGQGTRLTVV.